One and the same sample provided the 24 T cell receptor beta chains below, sequenced in a study of OX40 agonist ivuxolimab in advanced cancers. Repertoires were generated with immunoSEQ multiplex PCR, while TCRdb's copy carries only in-frame clones and drops some. This repertoire shows 70,000 or so clones, about 90% found once; its top ten account for 8% to 11%. Sequenced here: CD4+ or CD8+ T cells sorted from blood, sampled in a trial of the OX40 agonist ivuxolimab. The source is an adult with an advanced solid tumor such as melanoma, head and neck, liver or kidney cancer.

The V and J genes are TRBV7-9 and TRBJ1-5; weak D call: TRBD1 (6 bases). With 5 bases removed from V and 3 bases from J, the gap between germline ends came to 14 bases. In germline, CDR1 is SEHNR, CDR2 FQNEAQ (reference sequence). This CDR3 is built from 15 residues. Here the CDR3 DNA reads TGTGCCAGCAGCCAGGGACAACGCGACAATCAGCCCCAGCATTTT. As protein: CASSQGQRDNQPQHF.

The V call is TRBV5-8, the J call TRBJ1-2; D is unclear. From germline, CDR1 is SGHTS and CDR2 YDEGEE. The CDR3 contains 12 residues. The V and J ends lost 3 bases and 10 bases respectively, with 13 bases between them. This chain's CDR3 is CASSSRSSDYTF. The CDR3 coding sequence is TGTGCCAGCAGCTCCAGAAGTTCGGACTACACCTTC.

This clone was counted once. The V gene is TRBV7-2, the J gene TRBJ1-2; no clear D. V dropped 2 bases and J dropped 5 bases, with 9 bases sitting between them. The CDR3 extends over 13 amino acids. In germline, CDR1 is SGHTA, CDR2 FQGNSA. CDR3 sequence reads: CASSLTGLYGYTF. The CDR3 DNA follows: TGTGCCAGCAGCTTAACGGGGTTGTATGGCTACACCTTC. Full variable domain (rest looked up from reference TRBV7-2 and TRBJ1-2): GAGVSQSPSNKVTEKGKDVELRCDPISGHTALYWYRQSLGQGLEFLIYFQGNSAPDKSGLPSDRFSAERTGGSVSTLTIQRTQQEDSAVYLCASSLTGLYGYTFGSGTRLTVV.

On this clone itself: The sample contains more than one DNA sequence encoding this CDR3. The chain uses TRBV6-5 and TRBJ1-5, with D tentatively TRBD1 (5 bases). Germline-derived CDR1 and CDR2 are MNHEY and SVGAGI. This CDR3 spans 14 amino acids. V gave up 6 bases and J gave up 2 bases, with 11 bases separating them. CDR3 loop: CASRRDDGNQPQHF. The CDR3 DNA reads TGTGCCAGCAGACGGGACGACGGCAATCAGCCCCAGCATTTT.

This clone was seen just once. The rearrangement uses TRBV5-4 and TRBJ2-7; D is ambiguous. With 1 base removed from V and 1 base from J, the gap between germline ends came to 6 bases. The germline V gene encodes CDR1 SGHNT and CDR2 YYREEE (reference sequence). The CDR3 totals 13 residues. Written as DNA, the CDR3 is TGTGCCAGCAGCTTGCACAGATCCTACGAGCAGTACTTC. It translates to CASSLHRSYEQYF. Variable domain in full (rest from reference TRBV5-4 and TRBJ2-7): ETGVTQSPTHLIKTRGQQVTLRCSSQSGHNTVSWYQQALGQGPQFIFQYYREEENGRGNFPPRFSGLQFPNYSSELNVNALELDDSALYLCASSLHRSYEQYFGPGTRLTVT.

The chain is built from TRBV2 and TRBJ2-5; D perhaps matches TRBD2 (6 bases). The CDR3 contains 13 residues. V was shortened by 4 bases and J by 11 bases, with 17 bases between the two germline ends. Germline loops: CDR1 SNHLY, CDR2 FYNNEI. The CDR3 coding sequence is TGTGCCAGCAGTGTGGGACTTGCGGGTGAGCAGTACTTC. Translation: CASSVGLAGEQYF.

This clone was recorded once. The chain carries TRBV14 and TRBJ2-1; D might be TRBD1 (5 bases). CDR3 length: 15 residues. Germline lookup yields CDR1 SGHDN and CDR2 FVKESK. Trimming took 1 base from V and 8 from J, leaving 15 bases between them. CDR3 coding DNA: TGTGCCAGCAGCCAAGTTGGCAGGGAAGGCTATGAGCAGTTCTTC. It codes for CASSQVGREGYEQFF.

The chain has TRBV11-2 and TRBJ2-3, with 11 bases fitting TRBD2. The V gene end was trimmed by 1 base and the J gene end by 3 bases; junction bases not matched to a gene: 3. This CDR3 comprises 16 residues. Germline V lookup: CDR1 SGHAT, CDR2 FQNNGV. Here the CDR3 reads CASSLGSGRATDTQYF. The CDR3 DNA reads TGTGCCAGCAGCTTAGGTAGCGGGAGGGCTACAGATACGCAGTATTTT.

This sequence joins TRBV9 and TRBJ2-2; unclear D gene. Germline V gene sequence: CDR1 SGDLS, CDR2 YYNGEE. Trimming left V 2 bases short and J 7 bases short, with 12 bases between. The CDR3 is 14 residues long. CDR3 sequence reads: CASSVYYLGGELFF. The CDR3, as DNA: TGTGCCAGCAGCGTCTATTATTTGGGCGGGGAGCTGTTTTTT.

This clone was counted a single time. The V gene is TRBV6-5, the J gene TRBJ2-7; 10 bases agree with TRBD1. CDR1 and CDR2 (germline): MNHEY, SVGAGI. J was trimmed by 4 bases and V by 5 bases; bases with no gene match: 5. The CDR3 covers 14 residues. CDR3 bases: TGTGCCAGCAGTGTGCCGGGACAGGGGTACGAGCAGTACTTC. Its translation is CASSVPGQGYEQYF.

The V call is TRBV4-1, the J call TRBJ2-3; 10 nucleotides match TRBD2. The CDR3 is 18 residues long. Germline V lookup: CDR1 MGHRA, CDR2 YSYEKL. Unmatched junction bases numbered 11, after V lost 0 bases and J lost 5 bases. The CDR3 DNA follows: TGCGCCAGCAGCCAAGAACGAGGCGCTAGCGGGAGTTTAGATACGCAGTATTTT. Translated, it gives CASSQERGASGSLDTQYF.

The chain employs TRBV11-2 and TRBJ2-4, with D possibly being TRBD1 (6 bases). Germline V gives CDR1 SGHAT, CDR2 FQNNGV. V gave up 5 bases and J gave up 2 bases, with 10 bases separating them. The CDR3 extends over 14 amino acids. The CDR3 bases are TGTGCCAGCAGCCAGACAGGTCCCAAAAACATTCAGTACTTC. This encodes CASSQTGPKNIQYF. The complete variable domain, with remaining parts taken from reference TRBV11-2 and TRBJ2-4, reads EAGVAQSPRYKIIEKRQSVAFWCNPISGHATLYWYQQILGQGPKLLIQFQNNGVVDDSQLPKDRFSAERLKGVDSTLKIQPAKLEDSAVYLCASSQTGPKNIQYFGAGTRLSVL.

The count of this clone is one. The rearrangement joins TRBV28 to TRBJ2-3; 9 bases match TRBD2. With V trimmed by 3 bases and J by 5 bases, 3 bases remained unmatched. The CDR3 length is 14 residues. Looked up from germline, CDR1 is MDHEN and CDR2 is SYDVKM. Here the CDR3 DNA reads TGTGCCAGCAGTTTTGCGGGAGGGAGAGATACGCAGTATTTT. Translation gives CASSFAGGRDTQYF.

The chain couples TRBV19 to TRBJ2-7, with 7 bases that match TRBD2. The CDR3 length is 15 residues. V trimming: 5 bases; J trimming: 2 bases; junction bases outside the gene matches: 9. CDR1 and CDR2 from the germline V gene are LNHDA and SQIVND (reference sequence). The CDR3 loop is CASSLLAGGTYEQYF. Here the CDR3 DNA reads TGTGCCAGTAGTCTCCTCGCCGGGGGGACCTACGAGCAGTACTTC.

This clone has just one count. The CDR3 bases are TGTGCCAGCAGCCCCGTTGGAGGGGGCGGAAAAGTTACTGAAGCTTTCTTT. Translation: CASSPVGGGGKVTEAFF. This chain joins TRBV5-6 and TRBJ1-1; the match to TRBD1 covers 7 bases. This CDR3 has 17 amino acids. Germline values: CDR1 SGHDT, CDR2 YYEEEE. V gave up 4 bases and J gave up 5 bases; unmatched junction bases: 17.

This clone has more than one count but fewer than ten. The chain employs TRBV28 and TRBJ2-7; 8 nucleotides line up with TRBD2. The germline gives CDR1 MDHEN, CDR2 SYDVKM. Trimming took 5 bases from V and 4 from J; bases not matched to a gene: 7. This CDR3 comprises 14 residues. The CDR3 region has the DNA TGTGCCAGCAGTCAAAGCGGGAGACAGTACGAGCAGTACTTC. Encoded protein: CASSQSGRQYEQYF.

This clone occurred once. The chain joins TRBV29-1 to TRBJ2-3; a weak D match, TRBD2 (6 bases). V lost 1 base and J lost 5, with 16 bases in between. The CDR3 runs 15 residues. Looked up from germline, CDR1 is SQVTM and CDR2 is ANQGSEA. The CDR3 sequence is CSVEGGREIVDTQYF. The CDR3 DNA follows: TGCAGCGTTGAAGGCGGCCGGGAGATTGTAGATACGCAGTATTTT.

The count of this clone is one. The rearrangement uses TRBV11-3 and TRBJ2-1; D perhaps matches TRBD1 (6 bases). The CDR3 is 15 residues long. Between the trimmed V and J ends, which lost 5 bases and 0 bases, there was a span of 11 bases. In germline, CDR1 is SGHNT, CDR2 YENEEA. The CDR3 DNA reads TGTGCCAGCAGCGCAGGGGCCGGCTCCTACAATGAGCAGTTCTTC. Translating it yields CASSAGAGSYNEQFF.

The CDR3 here is CASSQEYGQYYEQYF. Here the CDR3 DNA reads TGCGCCAGCAGCCAAGAATACGGCCAATACTACGAGCAGTACTTC. The rearrangement joins TRBV4-1 to TRBJ2-7; D is uncertain. The germline V and J ends were trimmed by 0 bases and 3 bases, with 12 bases remaining between them. Looked up from germline, CDR1 is MGHRA and CDR2 is YSYEKL. This CDR3 spans 15 amino acids.

This clone occurred a few times. The CDR3 DNA reads TGTGCCAGCAGCTTAGCCCAGGGTCCCTACGAGCAGTACTTC. As protein: CASSLAQGPYEQYF. The gene calls are TRBV7-6 and TRBJ2-7; D perhaps matches TRBD1 (5 bases). This CDR3 comprises 14 residues. Trimming shortened V by 0 bases and J by 2 bases, and 8 bases separated the two germline ends. CDR1 and CDR2 from the germline V gene are SGHVS and FNYEAQ.

The J gene is TRBJ2-7, the V gene TRBV5-1; no reliable D call. The germline V gene has CDR1 SGHRS and CDR2 YFSETQ. Trimming shortened V by 4 bases and J by 2 bases, and 13 bases separated the two germline ends. The CDR3 is 14 residues long. For the CDR3, the DNA is TGCGCCAGCAGCCCGAACGCGTTTCCCTACGAGCAGTACTTC. Its protein product is CASSPNAFPYEQYF.

This clone was detected once. The CDR3 DNA reads as TGTGCCAGCAGCTCTGGGGAGACCCAGTACTTC. Translating gives CASSSGETQYF. J is TRBJ2-5 and V is TRBV7-9; D not resolved. The CDR3 has 11 residues. The V end lost 4 bases, the J end lost 5 bases, and 5 bases lay between the germline ends. Germline-derived CDR1 and CDR2 are SEHNR and FQNEAQ (reference sequence).

The V gene is TRBV7-2, the J gene TRBJ1-5; the D is unclear. CDR3 length: 15 amino acids. Trimming shortened V by 5 bases and J by 6 bases, and 17 bases separated the two germline ends. The germline V gene encodes CDR1 SGHTA and CDR2 FQGNSA. The CDR3 sequence: CASSTDGRGGQPQHF. CDR3 sequence (DNA): TGTGCCAGCAGCACGGACGGCCGGGGAGGTCAGCCCCAGCATTTT.

This clone was seen more than once but under ten times. The junction differs from germline at one of its ends, possibly a read error. The chain combines TRBV15 with TRBJ1-2; D is ambiguous. Germline V gives CDR1 LNHNV, CDR2 YYDKDF (reference sequence). This CDR3 contains 10 residues. Here the CDR3 DNA reads TGTGCCACCAGCAGAGGGACGACGTCGTTC. Protein: CATSRGTTSF.